The entry below gives a single T cell receptor beta chain sequence along with its context. The source of the sample is a study of blood T cell repertoires in COVID-19. Study-level information: Sites in the United States, Italy and Spain provided acute and convalescent COVID-19 samples.

Some clones are missing from TCRdb's copy, which holds only in-frame ones; the method was immunoSEQ multiplex PCR. Here the sample spans almost 200,000 clones, around 85% being singletons. CDR1 is SNHLY and CDR2 is FYNNEI in the germline V gene. With 9 bases clipped from V and 7 bases from J, the junction kept 11 bases outside the gene matches. The CDR3 extends over 13 amino acids. This TCR came from a woman in her 70s with acute or convalescent COVID-19. This chain uses TRBV2 with TRBJ1-1; 7 nucleotides align to TRBD1. The specimen was peripheral blood. CDR3 coding DNA: TGTGCCAGGCGGGGGGACAGCGTCGTTGAAGCTTTCTTT. Protein: CARRGDSVVEAFF.